Shown below are 14 T cell receptor beta chains from a single sample sequenced in a study of T cell changes during pregnancy in multiple sclerosis. Libraries were prepared by immunoSEQ multiplex PCR; TCRdb keeps only in-frame clonotypes and omits some of them. The sample holds over 100,000 clones, 92% seen once. Specimen: peripheral blood, collected in the third trimester of pregnancy. The receptors come from a female donor with multiple sclerosis, enrolled in a pregnancy study.

The chain uses TRBV9 and TRBJ1-1; the D gene is possibly TRBD1 (5 bases). With 3 bases removed from V and 4 bases from J, the gap between germline ends came to 13 bases. This CDR3 contains 14 residues. The V gene's germline CDR1 is SGDLS and CDR2 YYNGEE. CDR3 in amino acids: CASSDSQGGTEAFF. DNA of the CDR3: TGTGCCAGCAGCGACTCCCAGGGAGGCACTGAAGCTTTCTTT.

The rearrangement uses TRBV19 and TRBJ1-5; TRBD1 matches at 7 bases. The junction had 8 bases not matched to a gene; V was cut back by 3 bases and J by 6 bases. This CDR3 comprises 15 residues. The germline V gene has CDR1 LNHDA and CDR2 SQIVND (reference sequence). The CDR3 reads CASSMVQGNFQPQHF. CDR3 nucleotides: TGTGCCAGTAGTATGGTACAGGGGAACTTTCAGCCCCAGCATTTT.

This sequence joins TRBV7-9 and TRBJ1-3; 9 bases agree with TRBD1. The CDR3 covers 17 residues. The V gene end was trimmed by 4 bases and the J gene end by 3 bases; junction bases not matched to a gene: 10. Germline V CDR1 and CDR2: SEHNR, FQNEAQ (reference sequence). CDR3 amino acids: CASSSPQGQGLGNTIYF. In nucleotides, the CDR3 is TGTGCCAGCAGCTCGCCGCAGGGACAGGGTCTTGGAAACACCATATATTTT.

The chain has TRBV5-4 and TRBJ2-2; TRBD1 matches at 7 bases. The V gene's germline CDR1 is SGHNT and CDR2 YYREEE (reference sequence). Unmatched junction bases numbered 4, after V lost 2 bases and J lost 3 bases. The CDR3 contains 15 residues. The CDR3 spells CASSFDRADTGELFF. The DNA for the CDR3 is TGTGCCAGCAGCTTTGACAGGGCAGACACCGGGGAGCTGTTTTTT.

This clone was recorded once. The chain joins TRBV9 to TRBJ1-6; D is possibly TRBD1 (6 bases). The CDR3 sequence is 16 residues long. V lost 3 bases and J lost 5, with 15 bases in between. Germline-derived CDR1 and CDR2 are SGDLS and YYNGEE. This CDR3 is CASSALGRGDNSPLHF. The CDR3 coding sequence is TGTGCCAGCAGCGCCCTGGGCAGGGGAGATAATTCACCCCTCCACTTT.

This chain uses TRBV30 with TRBJ1-1, with a tentative D call TRBD1 (6 bases). Germline values: CDR1 GTSNPN, CDR2 SVGIG (reference sequence). The CDR3 sequence is 13 residues long. In nucleotides, the CDR3 is TGTGCTATCAGTGGACAGTTGAACACTGAAGCTTTCTTT. Translation gives CAISGQLNTEAFF.

In DNA form, the CDR3 reads TGTGCCAGCAGCTCTCTCGGTCTAGGGGCCAACGTCCTGACTTTC. Its translation is CASSSLGLGANVLTF. J is TRBJ2-6 and V is TRBV7-3, with D uncertain. The CDR3 runs to 15 residues. The V end lost 4 bases, the J end lost 4 bases, and 11 bases lay between the germline ends. Per germline, CDR1 SGHTA and CDR2 FQGTGA.

This clone was seen a handful of times. The rearrangement links TRBV27 to TRBJ1-4; D not resolved. CDR3 length equals 13 residues. V lost 3 bases and J 6 bases, leaving 8 bases between the germline ends. Germline V gives CDR1 MNHEY, CDR2 SMNVEV (reference sequence). As DNA, the CDR3 is TGTGCCAGCAGTTTTTCGGGTTATGAAAAACTGTTTTTT. Protein: CASSFSGYEKLFF.

The chain recombines TRBV11-3 with TRBJ2-1; D is uncertain. The germline gives CDR1 SGHNT, CDR2 YENEEA. Trimming took 0 bases from V and 5 from J, leaving 8 bases between them. There are 14 residues in the CDR3. The DNA for the CDR3 is TGTGCCAGCAGCTTAGATGGGCCTCACAATGAGCAGTTCTTC. This codes for CASSLDGPHNEQFF.

This sequence joins TRBV30 and TRBJ1-1; D remains ambiguous. Germline V gene lookup returns CDR1 GTSNPN and CDR2 SVGIG (reference sequence). The V end lost 0 bases, the J end lost 0 bases, and 14 bases lay between the germline ends. The CDR3 loop spans 16 amino acids. The CDR3 DNA sequence: TGTGCCTGGAGTGTACTCGAGGATTTGATGAACACTGAAGCTTTCTTT. Its translation: CAWSVLEDLMNTEAFF.

The rearrangement uses TRBV7-9 and TRBJ1-1; no clear D. Germline CDR1 and CDR2: SEHNR and FQNEAQ (reference sequence). V was cut by 8 bases and J by 3 bases, with 10 bases left in between. CDR3 length: 12 residues. CDR3 nucleotide sequence: TGTGCCAGCGGGGAGGGCTACACTGAAGCTTTCTTT. Amino acid sequence: CASGEGYTEAFF.

This chain links TRBV4-1 with TRBJ1-1, with 10 positions matching TRBD1. The ends lost 3 bases at V and 1 base at J; junction bases unmatched: 5. The CDR3 is 16 residues long. Germline assignment: CDR1 MGHRA and CDR2 YSYEKL. The CDR3 region has the DNA TGCGCCAGCAGCCATGACAGGACAGGGGGGAACACTGAAGCTTTCTTT. As protein: CASSHDRTGGNTEAFF.

The J gene is TRBJ1-3, the V gene TRBV2; tentatively, D is TRBD1 (5 bases). V was shortened by 3 bases and J by 4 bases, with 13 bases between the two germline ends. CDR3 length: 15 amino acids. Germline values: CDR1 SNHLY, CDR2 FYNNEI. CDR3 region: CASSDYGGSGNTIYF. The CDR3 DNA is TGTGCCAGCAGTGATTACGGGGGATCCGGAAACACCATATATTTT.

The chain links TRBV9 to TRBJ2-3; D is perhaps TRBD1 (6 bases). Germline assignment: CDR1 SGDLS and CDR2 YYNGEE. The CDR3 is 14 amino acids. V was pared by 4 bases and J by 1 base, with 10 bases between. CDR3 nucleotides: TGTGCCAGCAGCCCTCGACAGGGCACAGATACGCAGTATTTT. This translates into CASSPRQGTDTQYF. The whole variable domain, filled in from reference TRBV9 and TRBJ2-3, reads DSGVTQTPKHLITATGQRVTLRCSPRSGDLSVYWYQQSLDQGLQFLIQYYNGEERAKGNILERFSAQQFPDLHSELNLSSLELGDSALYFCASSPRQGTDTQYFGPGTRLTVL.